A selection of T cell receptor beta chains follows, all from one sample in a study of blood T cell repertoires in COVID-19. Generated by immunoSEQ multiplex PCR, the TCRdb table keeps only in-frame clones and is missing some. The profile shows hundreds of thousands of clones, 88% of them singletons. Sequencing was carried out using peripheral blood. These receptors were collected from a man at least 80 years old with acute or convalescent COVID-19. CDR3s include the opening cysteine and the closing phenylalanine or tryptophan. A D gene is named only where the DNA matches it firmly. Clone size is given for some rows only: seen once, a few or many times, or a class if the clone is expanded.

CDR3 protein: CATSRDTGGLSSYNSPLHF
CDR3 DNA: TGTGCCACCAGCAGAGATACGGGGGGGCTAAGCTCCTATAATTCACCCCTCCACTTT
J gene: TRBJ1-6
D gene: -
V gene: TRBV15
clone size: -

CDR3 protein: CSASNRRTGGYNEQFF
CDR3 DNA: TGCAGTGCTAGTAACCGTCGGACAGGGGGCTACAATGAGCAGTTCTTC
J gene: TRBJ2-1
D gene: TRBD1
V gene: TRBV20-1
clone size: -

CDR3 protein: CASQNTGELFF
CDR3 DNA: TGTGCCAGCCAGAACACCGGGGAGCTGTTTTTT
J gene: TRBJ2-2
D gene: -
V gene: TRBV19
clone size: -

CDR3 protein: CASSVRGVGTEAFF
CDR3 DNA: TGTGCCAGCAGCGTCAGGGGTGTGGGCACTGAAGCTTTCTTT
J gene: TRBJ1-1
D gene: -
V gene: TRBV9
clone size: -

CDR3 protein: CASKRDGDYGYTF
CDR3 DNA: TGTGCCAGCAAGCGCGACGGGGACTATGGCTACACCTTC
J gene: TRBJ1-2
D gene: -
V gene: TRBV12-3/TRBV12-4
clone size: -

CDR3 protein: CASRDRAGNTIYF
CDR3 DNA: TGTGCCAGCAGGGACAGGGCTGGAAACACCATATATTTT
J gene: TRBJ1-3
D gene: TRBD1
V gene: TRBV6-5
clone size: -

CDR3 protein: CASSLNSGTTQGYNEQFF
CDR3 DNA: TGTGCCAGCAGCTTAAACAGCGGGACCACCCAAGGATACAATGAGCAGTTCTTC
J gene: TRBJ2-1
D gene: TRBD2
V gene: TRBV7-2
clone size: -

CDR3 protein: CASSLDWNNEQFF
CDR3 DNA: TGTGCCAGCAGCCTTGACTGGAACAATGAGCAGTTCTTC
J gene: TRBJ2-1
D gene: -
V gene: TRBV7-9
clone size: -

CDR3 protein: CASSVGDTDTQYF
CDR3 DNA: TGTGCCAGCAGCGTAGGAGACACAGATACGCAGTATTTT
J gene: TRBJ2-3
D gene: -
V gene: TRBV9
clone size: -

CDR3 protein: CASSPGQVDSPLHF
CDR3 DNA: TGTGCCAGCAGCCCGGGACAGGTGGATTCACCCCTCCACTTT
J gene: TRBJ1-6
D gene: TRBD1
V gene: TRBV6-5
clone size: -

CDR3 protein: CASSLGQAYGYTF
CDR3 DNA: TGTGCCAGCAGCCTGGGACAGGCCTATGGCTACACCTTC
J gene: TRBJ1-2
D gene: TRBD1
V gene: TRBV12-3/TRBV12-4
clone size: -

CDR3 protein: CASSLDGTSGIYEQYF
CDR3 DNA: TGTGCCAGCAGCTTAGATGGGACTAGCGGTATATACGAGCAGTACTTC
J gene: TRBJ2-7
D gene: TRBD2
V gene: TRBV7-2
clone size: -

CDR3 protein: CASRIGANYGYTF
CDR3 DNA: TGTGCCAGCAGGATAGGAGCTAACTATGGCTACACCTTC
J gene: TRBJ1-2
D gene: -
V gene: TRBV28
clone size: -

CDR3 protein: CASSLSRANSPLHF
CDR3 DNA: TGTGCCAGCAGCTTAAGCAGGGCTAATTCACCCCTCCACTTT
J gene: TRBJ1-6
D gene: -
V gene: TRBV11-2
clone size: few

CDR3 protein: CASSENRGRSTEAFF
CDR3 DNA: TGTGCCAGCAGTGAGAACAGGGGGCGGAGTACTGAAGCTTTCTTT
J gene: TRBJ1-1
D gene: TRBD1
V gene: TRBV28
clone size: -

CDR3 protein: CASSRDSNTGELFF
CDR3 DNA: TGTGCCAGCAGCCGGGACAGCAACACCGGGGAGCTGTTTTTT
J gene: TRBJ2-2
D gene: TRBD1
V gene: TRBV7-2
clone size: -

CDR3 protein: CASSSRGRGNTGELFF
CDR3 DNA: TGTGCCAGTAGCTCGCGGGGACGGGGGAACACCGGGGAGCTGTTTTTT
J gene: TRBJ2-2
D gene: -
V gene: TRBV19
clone size: -

CDR3 protein: CASSFRGTLGTEAFF
CDR3 DNA: TGTGCCAGCAGCTTTAGGGGCACCTTGGGCACTGAAGCTTTCTTT
J gene: TRBJ1-1
D gene: -
V gene: TRBV5-6
clone size: -

CDR3 protein: CASSGQDRQHEQYF
CDR3 DNA: TGTGCCAGCAGCGGACAGGACCGGCAGCACGAGCAGTACTTC
J gene: TRBJ2-7
D gene: -
V gene: TRBV9
clone size: once

CDR3 protein: CASSSQGAANTGELFF
CDR3 DNA: TGTGCCAGCAGCTCACAGGGGGCTGCGAACACCGGGGAGCTGTTTTTT
J gene: TRBJ2-2
D gene: TRBD1
V gene: TRBV7-8
clone size: once

CDR3 protein: CASSLASLSTDTQYF
CDR3 DNA: TGTGCCAGCAGCTTAGCGTCTCTAAGCACAGATACGCAGTATTTT
J gene: TRBJ2-3
D gene: -
V gene: TRBV7-6
clone size: -

CDR3 protein: CASSQPYGELFF
CDR3 DNA: TGTGCCAGCAGTCAACCCTACGGGGAGCTGTTTTTT
J gene: TRBJ2-2
D gene: -
V gene: TRBV6-2/TRBV6-3
clone size: -

CDR3 protein: CASSESGHLYEQYF
CDR3 DNA: TGTGCCAGCAGTGAAAGTGGACACCTCTACGAGCAGTACTTC
J gene: TRBJ2-7
D gene: -
V gene: TRBV6-1
clone size: -

CDR3 protein: CASSYGVGQIGNEKLFF
CDR3 DNA: TGTGCCAGCAGTTACGGGGTCGGACAGATCGGTAATGAAAAACTGTTTTTT
J gene: TRBJ1-4
D gene: -
V gene: TRBV6-2/TRBV6-3
clone size: -

CDR3 protein: CASSLWTGRGELFF
CDR3 DNA: TGTGCCAGCAGCTTATGGACAGGGCGAGGGGAGCTGTTTTTT
J gene: TRBJ2-2
D gene: TRBD1
V gene: TRBV7-2
clone size: -

CDR3 protein: CASSTFYGYTF
CDR3 DNA: TGTGCCAGCAGTACATTTTATGGCTACACCTTC
J gene: TRBJ1-2
D gene: -
V gene: TRBV28
clone size: -

CDR3 protein: CASSIAPPGELFF
CDR3 DNA: TGTGCCAGTAGTATAGCCCCTCCCGGGGAGCTGTTTTTT
J gene: TRBJ2-2
D gene: -
V gene: TRBV19
clone size: few

CDR3 protein: CASSRLDSSGNTIYF
CDR3 DNA: TGTGCCAGCAGCCGCTTGGACAGCTCTGGAAACACCATATATTTT
J gene: TRBJ1-3
D gene: -
V gene: TRBV9
clone size: once

CDR3 protein: CASSVGGGHNAYEQYF
CDR3 DNA: TGTGCCAGCAGCGTAGGTGGTGGCCATAACGCCTACGAGCAGTACTTC
J gene: TRBJ2-7
D gene: -
V gene: TRBV9
clone size: -

CDR3 protein: CASSTGQGGSGANVLTF
CDR3 DNA: TGTGCCAGTAGTACCGGACAGGGAGGCTCTGGGGCCAACGTCCTGACTTTC
J gene: TRBJ2-6
D gene: TRBD1
V gene: TRBV19
clone size: once

CDR3 protein: CAISEVGEGTDTQYF
CDR3 DNA: TGTGCCATCAGTGAGGTAGGGGAAGGCACAGATACGCAGTATTTT
J gene: TRBJ2-3
D gene: -
V gene: TRBV10-3
clone size: -

CDR3 protein: CASSRKSGGNTEAFF
CDR3 DNA: TGTGCCAGCAGCCGGAAGTCAGGTGGGAACACTGAAGCTTTCTTT
J gene: TRBJ1-1
D gene: -
V gene: TRBV3-1/TRBV3-2
clone size: -

CDR3 protein: CASTGQPGGEQYF
CDR3 DNA: TGTGCCAGTACGGGACAGCCCGGGGGCGAGCAGTACTTC
J gene: TRBJ2-7
D gene: -
V gene: TRBV19
clone size: -

CDR3 protein: CASSLVQGGNYEQFF
CDR3 DNA: TGTGCCAGCAGCTTAGTGCAGGGTGGAAACTATGAGCAGTTCTTC
J gene: TRBJ2-1
D gene: -
V gene: TRBV7-3
clone size: -

CDR3 protein: CASRAFGGGATNEKLFF
CDR3 DNA: TGTGCCAGTAGAGCCTTTGGGGGGGGAGCAACTAATGAAAAACTGTTTTTT
J gene: TRBJ1-4
D gene: -
V gene: TRBV19
clone size: -

CDR3 protein: CASSRTGVGYTF
CDR3 DNA: TGTGCCAGCAGCCGCACAGGAGTCGGCTACACCTTC
J gene: TRBJ1-2
D gene: -
V gene: TRBV5-6
clone size: -

CDR3 protein: CASSKGASNTGELFF
CDR3 DNA: TGTGCCAGCAGCAAGGGGGCCTCGAACACCGGGGAGCTGTTTTTT
J gene: TRBJ2-2
D gene: TRBD1
V gene: TRBV7-3
clone size: few

CDR3 protein: CASSEQGEGQPQHF
CDR3 DNA: TGTGCCAGCAGCGAACAGGGGGAAGGACAGCCCCAGCATTTT
J gene: TRBJ1-5
D gene: TRBD1
V gene: TRBV3-1/TRBV3-2
clone size: once